Below are 21 T cell receptor beta chains sequenced from a single sample in a study of blood T cell repertoires in COVID-19. TCRdb's copy holds only in-frame clones and misses some; the assay was immunoSEQ multiplex PCR. The sample has approximately 300,000 clones, approximately 84% seen once; the top ten hold 10%. Sequencing used PBMCs or T cells enriched from blood (not recorded which). Source of these receptors: a woman aged 18-29 years who had recovered from COVID-19.

This chain links TRBV20-1 with TRBJ1-2, with D perhaps TRBD1 (6 bases). V was clipped by 3 bases and J by 4 bases, with 18 bases between them. The germline V gene encodes CDR1 DFQATT and CDR2 SNEGSKA (reference sequence). This CDR3 has 15 amino acids. DNA for the CDR3: TGCAGTGCTAGTAAACAGGGTTCTACTGGCTATGGCTACACCTTC. Translated: CSASKQGSTGYGYTF.

This clone was found a few times. The J gene is TRBJ1-3, the V gene TRBV4-1; possible D gene TRBD1, 6 bases. Trimming left V 1 base short and J 2 bases short, with 6 bases between. CDR1 is MGHRA and CDR2 is YSYEKL in the germline V gene. There are 14 residues in the CDR3. This chain's CDR3 is CASSQAGAGNTIYF. In DNA form, the CDR3 reads TGCGCCAGCAGCCAAGCAGGGGCTGGAAACACCATATATTTT.

The chain recombines TRBV30 with TRBJ1-2, with 11 bases fitting TRBD1. CDR3 size: 15 residues. V was pared by 1 base and J by 4 bases, with 5 bases of the junction left unmatched. Germline V lookup: CDR1 GTSNPN, CDR2 SVGIG (reference sequence). The CDR3 DNA sequence: TGTGCCTGGAGTGAGGGGACAGGGGGTTTCTATGGCTACACCTTC. Translating gives CAWSEGTGGFYGYTF.

The chain uses TRBV2 and TRBJ2-7; TRBD1 might be the D (6 bases). From germline, CDR1 is SNHLY and CDR2 FYNNEI. The germline V and J ends were trimmed by 2 bases and 2 bases, with 13 bases remaining between them. The CDR3 sequence is 15 residues long. The CDR3 DNA follows: TGTGCCAGCAGTGAAATTCAGGACAGCCCCTACGAGCAGTACTTC. Translation: CASSEIQDSPYEQYF.

J is TRBJ1-3 and V is TRBV7-9; 7 bases agree with TRBD1. CDR3 length equals 11 residues. Germline CDR1 SEHNR, CDR2 FQNEAQ (reference sequence). J was trimmed by 14 bases and V by 5 bases; bases with no gene match: 6. The CDR3 loop reads CASSRDSHLYF. CDR3 nucleotides: TGTGCCAGCAGCAGGGACAGCCATTTATATTTT.

The chain carries TRBV30 and TRBJ2-1; tentatively, D is TRBD2 (6 bases). The V end lost 1 base, the J end lost 2 bases, and 12 bases lay between the germline ends. CDR1 is GTSNPN and CDR2 is SVGIG in the germline V gene (reference sequence). CDR3 length: 15 amino acids. This CDR3 is CAWSGGWGAYNEQFF. CDR3 nucleotides: TGTGCCTGGAGTGGGGGATGGGGGGCCTACAATGAGCAGTTCTTC.

This chain joins TRBV30 and TRBJ2-7; 8 bases line up with TRBD2. The CDR3 consists of 13 residues. CDR1 is GTSNPN, CDR2 SVGIG, per germline (reference sequence). With 4 bases clipped from V and 4 bases from J, the junction kept 6 bases outside the gene matches. The DNA for the CDR3 is TGTGCCTGGACTAGCGGGCCACAATACGAGCAGTACTTC. It yields the protein CAWTSGPQYEQYF.

V is TRBV2 and J is TRBJ2-1; TRBD2 matches 11 bases. The length of the CDR3 is 15 residues. V shed 1 base and J 7 bases; nucleotides not matched to a gene: 3. CDR1 SNHLY and CDR2 FYNNEI come from the germline V gene. The CDR3 bases are TGTGCCAGCAGTGAAGAGGTAGCGGGAGGGAATGAGCAGTTCTTC. Its translation is CASSEEVAGGNEQFF.

The chain has TRBV4-1 and TRBJ1-5; TRBD1 is a possible D gene (6 bases). Deletions cut 3 bases from V and 6 bases from J, with 12 bases between. From germline, CDR1 is MGHRA and CDR2 YSYEKL. CDR3 length: 14 amino acids. CDR3 amino acids: CASSHLQGFQPQHF. CDR3 bases: TGCGCCAGCAGCCACCTACAGGGATTTCAGCCCCAGCATTTT.

The J gene is TRBJ1-2, the V gene TRBV30; D perhaps matches TRBD1 (6 bases). The germline CDR1 and CDR2 sequences are GTSNPN and SVGIG (reference sequence). Trimming removed 3 bases at V and 0 bases at J, with 11 bases between. The CDR3 totals 14 residues. The CDR3 is CAWSAGDTNYGYTF. CDR3 DNA: TGTGCCTGGAGCGCGGGGGACACTAACTATGGCTACACCTTC.

V is TRBV9 and J is TRBJ1-1; D not certain. CDR1 is SGDLS and CDR2 is YYNGEE in the germline V gene. CDR3 length: 14 amino acids. V dropped 4 bases and J dropped 7 bases, with 17 bases sitting between them. CDR3 coding DNA: TGTGCCAGCAGCCAACGGTTGGAGATGGGTGAAGCTTTCTTT. This gives the protein CASSQRLEMGEAFF. Complete variable domain (other parts from reference TRBV9 and TRBJ1-1): DSGVTQTPKHLITATGQRVTLRCSPRSGDLSVYWYQQSLDQGLQFLIQYYNGEERAKGNILERFSAQQFPDLHSELNLSSLELGDSALYFCASSQRLEMGEAFFGQGTRLTVV.

V usage is TRBV6-5 and J usage is TRBJ1-3, with D perhaps TRBD1 (6 bases). V lost 2 bases and J 0 bases, leaving 8 bases between the germline ends. The germline V gene has CDR1 MNHEY and CDR2 SVGAGI. This CDR3 has 15 amino acids. The CDR3 reads CASSYRGFSGNTIYF. The DNA of the CDR3 is TGTGCCAGCAGTTACAGGGGGTTCTCTGGAAACACCATATATTTT.

The rearrangement uses TRBV5-1 and TRBJ1-2; D not resolved. Trimming removed 0 bases at V and 0 bases at J, with 6 bases between. CDR1 SGHRS and CDR2 YFSETQ come from the germline V gene. The CDR3 covers 14 residues. CDR3 amino acids: CASSLDGANYGYTF. Here the CDR3 DNA reads TGCGCCAGCAGCTTGGACGGGGCTAACTATGGCTACACCTTC.

The chain couples TRBV5-1 to TRBJ1-2; no definite D call. Between the trimmed V and J ends, which lost 1 base and 7 bases, there was a span of 11 bases. Germline CDR1 and CDR2: SGHRS and YFSETQ. This CDR3 is built from 13 residues. CDR3 nucleotide sequence: TGCGCCAGCAGCTTGCGGGGAGGCGGTGGCTACACCTTC. Translated, it gives CASSLRGGGGYTF.

This sequence joins TRBV5-1 and TRBJ1-6, with 7 positions matching TRBD1. Per germline, CDR1 SGHRS and CDR2 YFSETQ. Trimming at V came to 5 bases and at J to 8 bases, leaving 7 bases not matched to a gene. CDR3 length: 14 amino acids. CDR3 nucleotide sequence: TGCGCCAGCAGTCCCGACAGGGAACATTCACCCCTCCACTTT. It specifies CASSPDREHSPLHF. Combining the CDR3 with reference TRBV5-1 and TRBJ1-6 gives the whole variable domain KAGVTQTPRYLIKTRGQQVTLSCSPISGHRSVSWYQQTPGQGLQFLFEYFSETQRNKGNFPGRFSGRQFSNSRSEMNVSTLELGDSALYLCASSPDREHSPLHFGNGTRLTVT.

The J gene is TRBJ2-2, the V gene TRBV7-8; no clear D gene. The germline V and J ends were trimmed by 5 bases and 4 bases, with 8 bases remaining between them. The CDR3 spans 13 residues. Looked up from germline, CDR1 is SGHVS and CDR2 is FQNEAQ. The CDR3 nucleotides read TGTGCCAGCAGCCCCCTTCGCACCGGGGAGCTGTTTTTT. Protein product: CASSPLRTGELFF. Full variable domain (remainder filled in from reference TRBV7-8 and TRBJ2-2): GAGVSQSPRYKVAKRGQDVALRCDPISGHVSLFWYQQALGQGPEFLTYFQNEAQLDKSGLPSDRFFAERPEGSVSTLKIQRTQQEDSAVYLCASSPLRTGELFFGEGSRLTVL.

The V and J genes are TRBV7-9 and TRBJ2-1; 7 nucleotides align to TRBD2. V trimming: 3 bases; J trimming: 5 bases; junction bases outside the gene matches: 7. This CDR3 is built from 15 residues. The germline V gene has CDR1 SEHNR and CDR2 FQNEAQ (reference sequence). The CDR3 DNA reads TGTGCCAGCAGCTTTAGGCGGAGCGGGGACAATGAGCAGTTCTTC. Amino acids: CASSFRRSGDNEQFF. The variable domain in full, completed from reference TRBV7-9 and TRBJ2-1, reads DTGVSQNPRHKITKRGQNVTFRCDPISEHNRLYWYRQTLGQGPEFLTYFQNEAQLEKSRLLSDRFSAERPKGSFSTLEIQRTEQGDSAMYLCASSFRRSGDNEQFFGPGTRLTVL.

The chain has TRBV4-1 and TRBJ1-4, with 12 bases fitting TRBD1. This CDR3 contains 18 residues. J gave up 8 bases and V 4 bases, and 14 bases lay outside the gene matches. CDR1 is MGHRA and CDR2 is YSYEKL in the germline V gene. CDR3 protein: CASSPRGDRGLAWEKLFF. CDR3 DNA: TGCGCCAGCAGCCCCCGGGGGGACAGGGGGCTCGCGTGGGAAAAACTGTTTTTT.

The V call is TRBV7-8, the J call TRBJ1-2, with 7 bases that match TRBD1. This CDR3 has 16 residues. V lost 4 bases and J lost 3; bases outside the gene matches: 11. Germline V gene sequence: CDR1 SGHVS, CDR2 FQNEAQ. CDR3 region: CASSSRVGQFDYGYTF. Here the CDR3 DNA reads TGTGCCAGCAGCTCCCGAGTGGGACAGTTCGACTATGGCTACACCTTC.

In its sample, this clone was seen a few times. V usage is TRBV5-6 and J usage is TRBJ2-7; possible D gene TRBD1, 5 bases. Germline values: CDR1 SGHDT, CDR2 YYEEEE. Between the trimmed V and J ends, which lost 4 bases and 5 bases, there was a span of 13 bases. The CDR3 runs 13 residues. CDR3 amino acids: CASSPTSGNEQYF. CDR3 DNA sequence: TGTGCCAGCAGCCCGACGTCAGGGAACGAGCAGTACTTC.

The chain's CDR3 is CASMRQGNHEQYF. CDR3 DNA: TGTGCCAGCATGAGACAGGGGAATCACGAGCAGTACTTC. V usage is TRBV5-4 and J usage is TRBJ2-7; 8 bases align to TRBD1. The CDR3 runs 13 residues. Germline V gene lookup returns CDR1 SGHNT and CDR2 YYREEE (reference sequence). V lost 6 bases to trimming and J lost 5 bases; unmatched junction nucleotides: 7.